This passage covers 18 T cell receptor beta chains from one sample sequenced in a study of regulatory T cells in long-lasting Graves disease. Time point specified: newly diagnosed GD, antithyroid drugs for less than 3 months. Scientists built the TCR library using RNA that was extracted from PBMCs. Researchers made TCR beta libraries by using iRepertoire HTBI primers and running Arm-PCR on CDR3 regions. Via MiXCR, TCRdb re-called the multiplex PCR reads, giving one row per CDR3 protein. The data show 200,000 to 250,000 distinct CDR3 sequences, around 20% seen once. The specimen was peripheral blood mononuclear cells (PBMCs), collected at new diagnosis, from a patient treated with antithyroid drugs. These receptors came from a female donor with Graves disease.

The chain couples TRBV11-3 to TRBJ2-5; TRBD1 might be the D (6 bases). CDR1 is SGHNT and CDR2 is YENEEA in the germline V gene. Deletions cut 0 bases from V and 7 bases from J, with 18 bases between. The CDR3 is made up of 16 amino acids. The CDR3 is CASSLDEVRGRATQYF. The CDR3 DNA sequence: TGTGCCAGCAGCTTAGATGAGGTCAGGGGTCGTGCGACCCAGTACTTC.

Many counts were recorded for this clonotype. This chain uses TRBV11-3 with TRBJ2-5; D gene ambiguous. The CDR3 is 15 residues long. CDR1 is SGHNT and CDR2 is YENEEA in the germline V gene. V was shortened by 1 base and J by 2 bases, with 11 bases between the two germline ends. CDR3 coding DNA: TGTGCCAGCAGCTTAGTGGCAGGCTCGCAAGAGACCCAGTACTTC. Translating gives CASSLVAGSQETQYF.

Ten or more counts support this clonotype. Here the CDR3 DNA reads TGTGCCAGCAGTCGATTAGGGACTAGCGGCACTAGCACAGATACGCAGTATTTT. Translation: CASSRLGTSGTSTDTQYF. V and J are TRBV6-1 and TRBJ2-3, with 11 positions matching TRBD2. Germline lookup yields CDR1 MNHNS and CDR2 SASEGT. V lost 5 bases and J lost 0; bases outside the gene matches: 10. The CDR3 consists of 18 residues.

This clonotype has a count of ten or more. V and J are TRBV11-2 and TRBJ2-3; 8 bases are a match to TRBD2. The length of the CDR3 is 18 residues. In germline, CDR1 is SGHAT, CDR2 FQNNGV. Germline trimming cut 1 base from V and 4 bases from J; bases unmatched to any gene: 13. The CDR3 loop is CASSLVGRWREVSDTQYF. The CDR3 nucleotides are TGTGCCAGCAGCTTAGTCGGAAGGTGGCGGGAGGTCTCAGATACGCAGTATTTT.

This clonotype was seen many times. The chain recombines TRBV6-2 or TRBV6-3 with TRBJ2-1, with unresolved D. The CDR3 totals 13 residues. V lost 5 bases and J lost 3, with 8 bases in between. Germline CDR1 MNHEY, CDR2 SVGEGT. The CDR3 loop is CASSASVYNEQFF. In nucleotides, the CDR3 is TGTGCCAGCAGTGCGTCAGTCTACAATGAGCAGTTCTTC.

In this sample, this clonotype turned up many times. The chain links TRBV6-1 to TRBJ1-2, with TRBD1 as a possible D gene (6 bases). The V end was cut by 8 bases, the J end by 2 bases, with 18 bases between. The CDR3 covers 15 residues. CDR1 and CDR2 from the germline V gene are MNHNS and SASEGT. The CDR3 spells CASGMPDRPNYGYTF. CDR3 sequence (DNA): TGTGCCAGCGGTATGCCGGACAGACCGAACTATGGCTACACCTTC.

The CDR3 sequence is CASSVEGTSGRAVTDTQYF. CDR3 coding DNA: TGTGCCAGCAGCGTAGAGGGGACTAGCGGGAGGGCCGTCACAGATACGCAGTATTTT. The chain has TRBV9 and TRBJ2-3, with 16 bases identical to TRBD2. CDR1 is SGDLS and CDR2 is YYNGEE in the germline V gene. V shed 0 bases and J 2 bases; nucleotides not matched to a gene: 6. CDR3 length equals 19 residues.

This clonotype was seen more than once but under ten times. This may be a read error, as it is one base from a much larger clone. This sequence joins TRBV30 and TRBJ1-1, with D unclear. Per the germline V gene, CDR1 is GTSNPN and CDR2 is SVGIG (reference sequence). The length of the CDR3 is 13 residues. This chain's CDR3 is CTWRWYKNTEAFF. The DNA for the CDR3 is TGTACCTGGAGGTGGTACAAGAACACTGAAGCTTTCTTT.

V and J are TRBV30 and TRBJ2-4; TRBD1 matches 9 bases. The V gene end was trimmed by 0 bases and the J gene end by 16 bases; junction bases not matched to a gene: 16. This CDR3 spans 15 amino acids. From germline, CDR1 is GTSNPN and CDR2 SVGIG (reference sequence). DNA for the CDR3: TGTGCCTGGAGTGTAGCTGGAGGACAGGGGACGGTGGAATACTTC. Translated, it gives CAWSVAGGQGTVEYF.

Points on this clonotype: This may come from a read error, since a much larger clone is one base off. V is TRBV28 and J is TRBJ1-6, with 8 positions matching TRBD1. Germline CDR1 MDHEN, CDR2 SYDVKM. The length of the CDR3 is 13 residues. The CDR3, as DNA: TGTGCCGGCAGTGGAGACAGGGGCTCACCCCTCCACTTT. Translation gives CAGSGDRGSPLHF.

This chain joins TRBV11-2 and TRBJ2-5, with unresolved D. Germline assignment: CDR1 SGHAT and CDR2 FQNNGV. V was cut by 1 base and J by 1 base, with 7 bases left in between. The CDR3 spans 14 residues. The CDR3, as DNA: TGTGCCAGCAGCTTAGTCTCCTCCCAAGAGACCCAGTACTTC. It encodes CASSLVSSQETQYF.

The gene calls are TRBV3-1 and TRBJ2-7, with 8 bases identical to TRBD1. Per germline, CDR1 LGHDT and CDR2 YNNKEL (reference sequence). After removal of 4 bases from V and 5 bases from J, the junction contained 7 bases not matched to a gene. CDR3 length: 14 amino acids. CDR3 amino acids: CASSLHRGSNEQYF. The CDR3, as DNA: TGTGCCAGCAGCCTCCACAGGGGGAGCAACGAGCAGTACTTC.

This clonotype was seen many times. The chain combines TRBV7-2 with TRBJ2-7; 7 bases map to TRBD1. V gave up 4 bases and J gave up 2 bases; unmatched junction bases: 5. The CDR3 totals 14 residues. Germline V gene lookup returns CDR1 SGHTA and CDR2 FQGNSA. CDR3 amino acids: CASSSNDRAYEQYF. The CDR3 nucleotides are TGTGCCAGCAGCTCCAACGACAGGGCCTACGAGCAGTACTTC.

The V and J genes are TRBV5-5 and TRBJ1-1, with D perhaps TRBD1 (5 bases). The CDR3 covers 15 residues. Germline V gene sequence: CDR1 SGHKS, CDR2 YYEKEE (reference sequence). The V end was cut by 1 base, the J end by 4 bases, with 14 bases between. CDR3 region: CASSLIGSGGTEAFF. CDR3 coding DNA: TGTGCCAGCAGCTTGATTGGCAGCGGGGGCACTGAAGCTTTCTTT.

The chain couples TRBV7-9 to TRBJ1-2; no reliable D call. The CDR3 is 13 residues long. V shed 5 bases and J shed 3 bases, with 10 bases lying between them. Germline V gene sequence: CDR1 SEHNR, CDR2 FQNEAQ (reference sequence). CDR3 sequence: CASSPDRDYGYTF. The CDR3 bases are TGTGCCAGCAGCCCCGACCGAGACTATGGCTACACCTTC.

This clonotype was seen at least ten times. This chain connects TRBV28 to TRBJ2-7; TRBD2 aligns across 8 bases. Germline CDR1 is MDHEN and CDR2 is SYDVKM. There are 14 residues in the CDR3. V shed 10 bases and J 6 bases; nucleotides not matched to a gene: 14. CDR3 region: CAIQSGLVRIEQYF. In DNA, the CDR3 is TGTGCCATACAATCGGGACTAGTAAGGATCGAGCAGTACTTC.

This clonotype occurred many times. This chain connects TRBV3-1 to TRBJ1-2, with TRBD1 identical over 9 bases. The V and J ends lost 3 bases and 3 bases, in that order; junction bases with no gene match: 8. CDR1 is LGHDT and CDR2 is YNNKEL in the germline V gene (reference sequence). CDR3 length: 16 residues. The CDR3 DNA reads as TGTGCCAGCAGCCAGGCATACAGGGGGCGCGACTATGGCTACACCTTC. This codes for CASSQAYRGRDYGYTF.

This clonotype has ten or more counts. The V and J genes are TRBV24-1 and TRBJ2-1; D possibly corresponds to TRBD2 (5 bases). Germline assignment: CDR1 KGHDR and CDR2 SFDVKD. V was clipped by 1 base and J by 4 bases, with 16 bases between them. This CDR3 comprises 17 residues. The CDR3 spells CATSDLNLGSSYNEQFF. The CDR3 DNA is TGTGCCACCAGTGATTTAAATTTAGGGAGCAGTTACAATGAGCAGTTCTTC.